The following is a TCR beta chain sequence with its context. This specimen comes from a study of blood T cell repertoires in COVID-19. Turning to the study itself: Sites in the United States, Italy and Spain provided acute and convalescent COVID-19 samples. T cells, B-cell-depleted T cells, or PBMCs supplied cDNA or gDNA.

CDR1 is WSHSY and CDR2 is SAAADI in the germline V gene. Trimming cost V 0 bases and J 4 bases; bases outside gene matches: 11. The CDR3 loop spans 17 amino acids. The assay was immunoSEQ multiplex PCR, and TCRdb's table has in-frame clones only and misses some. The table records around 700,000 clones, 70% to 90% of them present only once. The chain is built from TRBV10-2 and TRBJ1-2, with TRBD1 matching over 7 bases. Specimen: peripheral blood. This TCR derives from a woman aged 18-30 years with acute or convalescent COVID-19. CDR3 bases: TGCGCCAGCAGTGAGTCGAAACCGGGACAGCATTCCTATGGCTACACCTTC. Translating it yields CASSESKPGQHSYGYTF.